The present T cell receptor (beta chain) was sequenced within a study of shared clonotypes between healthy human individuals. TCRdb keeps only in-frame clones here, not all; method: immunoSEQ multiplex PCR. The sample comprises hundreds of thousands of clones, about 96% of which are singletons, and less than 0.06% rests with the top ten. Germline assignment: CDR1 LGHNA and CDR2 YNFKEQ. Between the trimmed V and J ends, which lost 5 bases and 3 bases, there was a span of 16 bases. The CDR3 extends over 15 amino acids. The chain is built from TRBV4-2 and TRBJ1-1, with TRBD1 as a possible D gene (5 bases). The sequenced material came from naive CD4+ T cells sorted from blood. Indicated subset: CD45RA+ positively selected. This TCR was recovered from a woman aged 25-40 years in good health. This CDR3 is CASSSAGGAYTEAFF. CDR3 in DNA: TGTGCCAGCAGCTCGGCAGGAGGGGCGTACACTGAAGCTTTCTTT.